The clone carrying this T cell receptor (beta chain) appeared a single time. Its antigen is currently unknown. The entry originates in a study of CD8+ T cells in alopecia areata. CDR1 SEHNR and CDR2 FQNEAQ come from the germline V gene (reference sequence). The V gene lost 0 bases and the J gene lost 0 bases, with 15 bases spanning the gap. The CDR3 length is 18 residues. Overall study findings and caveats: Across lesional scalp, and particularly alopecia totalis/universalis, clonality surpassed that of normal scalp. Sharing of TCR sequences between patients (possibly for HLA-related reasons) was less clear than in mice.

Following extraction, RNA underwent reverse transcription to cDNA, which served as the sequencing template. TCRdb's copy holds only in-frame clones and misses some; the assay was immunoSEQ multiplex PCR. Of about 150,000 clones listed, roughly 50% are singletons. The chain combines TRBV7-9 with TRBJ1-5, with no clear D. The sample was CD4+ T cells sorted from blood. The clonotype originates from a human donor with alopecia areata. In nucleotides, the CDR3 is TGTGCCAGCAGCTTAGCACCGAACGAAGGTTTTAGCAATCAGCCCCAGCATTTT. The encoded protein is CASSLAPNEGFSNQPQHF.